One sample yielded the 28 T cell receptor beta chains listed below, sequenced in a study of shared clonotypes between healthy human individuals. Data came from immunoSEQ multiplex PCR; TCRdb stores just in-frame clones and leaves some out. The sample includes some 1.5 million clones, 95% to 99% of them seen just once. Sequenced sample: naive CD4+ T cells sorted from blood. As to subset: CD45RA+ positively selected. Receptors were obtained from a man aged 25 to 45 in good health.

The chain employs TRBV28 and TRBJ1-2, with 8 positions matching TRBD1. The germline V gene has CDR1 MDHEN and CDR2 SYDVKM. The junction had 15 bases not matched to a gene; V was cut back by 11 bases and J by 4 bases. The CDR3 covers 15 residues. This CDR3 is CAHGQGYGGAYGYTF. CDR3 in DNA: TGTGCCCACGGACAGGGTTACGGGGGGGCCTATGGCTACACCTTC.

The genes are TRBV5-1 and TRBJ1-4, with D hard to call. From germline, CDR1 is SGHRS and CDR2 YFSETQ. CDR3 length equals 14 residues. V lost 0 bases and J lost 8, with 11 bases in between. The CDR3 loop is CASSLVGSGEKLFF. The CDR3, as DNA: TGCGCCAGCAGCTTGGTGGGGTCGGGGGAAAAACTGTTTTTT.

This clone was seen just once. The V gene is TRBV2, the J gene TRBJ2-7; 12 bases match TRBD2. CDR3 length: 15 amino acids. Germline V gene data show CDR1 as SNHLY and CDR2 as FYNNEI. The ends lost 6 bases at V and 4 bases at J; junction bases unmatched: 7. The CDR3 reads CASRPLAGGVYEQYF. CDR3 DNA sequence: TGTGCCAGCAGACCTCTAGCGGGAGGGGTTTACGAGCAGTACTTC.

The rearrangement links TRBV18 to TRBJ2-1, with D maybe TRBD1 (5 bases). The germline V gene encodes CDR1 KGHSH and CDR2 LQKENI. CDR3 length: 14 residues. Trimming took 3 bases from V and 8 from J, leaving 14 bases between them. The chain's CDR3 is CASSPNFRVYEQFF. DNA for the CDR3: TGTGCCAGCTCACCCAACTTCAGGGTCTATGAGCAGTTCTTC.

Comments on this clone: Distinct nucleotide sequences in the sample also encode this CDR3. CDR3 residues: CASSSTGDQPQHF. The DNA for the CDR3 is TGTGCCAGCAGCTCAACGGGGGATCAGCCCCAGCATTTT. This chain connects TRBV7-9 to TRBJ1-5, with a weak D call TRBD1 (5 bases). The ends were cut back, 4 bases at V and 5 bases at J, with 9 bases in the middle. This CDR3 region has 13 residues. Germline CDR1 reads SEHNR; CDR2 reads FQNEAQ (reference sequence).

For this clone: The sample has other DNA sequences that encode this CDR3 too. The CDR3 DNA reads TGTGCCAGCAGTGATGATCAGCCCCAGCATTTT. This codes for CASSDDQPQHF. The rearrangement links TRBV2 to TRBJ1-5; no definite D call. V dropped 3 bases and J dropped 5 bases, with 2 bases sitting between them. The CDR3 sequence is 11 residues long. In germline, CDR1 is SNHLY, CDR2 FYNNEI.

For the CDR3, the DNA is TGTGCCAGCACTTCCGTTTCCGGGAGCACAGATACGCAGTATTTT. Protein product: CASTSVSGSTDTQYF. The chain recombines TRBV25-1 with TRBJ2-3, with D uncertain. V lost 7 bases to trimming and J lost 0 bases, with 14 bases between them. The CDR3 loop spans 15 amino acids. Germline CDR1 is MGHDK and CDR2 is SYGVNS.

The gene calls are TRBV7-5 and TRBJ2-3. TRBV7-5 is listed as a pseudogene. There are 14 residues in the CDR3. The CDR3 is CVRSVDGSTDTQYF. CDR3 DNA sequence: TGTGTCAGAAGCGTGGACGGAAGCACAGATACGCAGTATTTT.

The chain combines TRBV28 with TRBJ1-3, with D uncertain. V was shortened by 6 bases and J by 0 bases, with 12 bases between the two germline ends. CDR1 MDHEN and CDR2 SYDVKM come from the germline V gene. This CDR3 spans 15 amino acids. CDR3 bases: TGTGCCAGCAGGTCTCCTGATAGCTCTGGAAACACCATATATTTT. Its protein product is CASRSPDSSGNTIYF.

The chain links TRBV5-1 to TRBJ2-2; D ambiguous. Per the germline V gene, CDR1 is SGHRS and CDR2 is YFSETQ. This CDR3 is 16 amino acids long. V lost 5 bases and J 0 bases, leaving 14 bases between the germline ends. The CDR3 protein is CASRLGSLSNTGELFF. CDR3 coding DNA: TGCGCCAGCAGACTTGGATCACTTTCGAACACCGGGGAGCTGTTTTTT.

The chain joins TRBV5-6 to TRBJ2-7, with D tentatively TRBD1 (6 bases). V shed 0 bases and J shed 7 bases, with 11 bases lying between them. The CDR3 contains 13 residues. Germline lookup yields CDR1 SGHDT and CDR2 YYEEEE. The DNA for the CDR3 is TGTGCCAGCAGCTTGGCAGGGGTGGAAGAGCAGTACTTC. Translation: CASSLAGVEEQYF.

This chain's CDR3 is CASSRADNQPQHF. CDR3 in DNA: TGTGCCAGCAGTAGGGCAGATAATCAGCCCCAGCATTTT. The genes are TRBV27 and TRBJ1-5; D is ambiguous. The V end was cut by 5 bases, the J end by 4 bases, with 9 bases between. The CDR3 spans 13 residues. CDR1 MNHEY and CDR2 SMNVEV come from the germline V gene (reference sequence).

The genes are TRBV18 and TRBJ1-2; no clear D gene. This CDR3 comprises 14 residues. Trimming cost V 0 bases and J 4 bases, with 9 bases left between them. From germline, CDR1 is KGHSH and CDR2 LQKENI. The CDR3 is CASSPPTGVYGYTF. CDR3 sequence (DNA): TGTGCCAGCTCACCACCAACTGGGGTCTATGGCTACACCTTC.

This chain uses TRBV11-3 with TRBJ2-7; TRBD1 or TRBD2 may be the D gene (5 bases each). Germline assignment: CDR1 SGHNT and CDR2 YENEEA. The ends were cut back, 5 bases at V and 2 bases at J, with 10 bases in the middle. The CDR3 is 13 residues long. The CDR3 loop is CASSMGETYEQYF. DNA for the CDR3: TGTGCCAGCAGCATGGGGGAGACCTACGAGCAGTACTTC. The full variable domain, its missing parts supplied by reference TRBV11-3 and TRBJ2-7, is EAGVVQSPRYKIIEKKQPVAFWCNPISGHNTLYWYLQNLGQGPELLIRYENEEAVDDSQLPKDRFSAERLKGVDSTLKIQPAELGDSAVYLCASSMGETYEQYFGPGTRLTVT.

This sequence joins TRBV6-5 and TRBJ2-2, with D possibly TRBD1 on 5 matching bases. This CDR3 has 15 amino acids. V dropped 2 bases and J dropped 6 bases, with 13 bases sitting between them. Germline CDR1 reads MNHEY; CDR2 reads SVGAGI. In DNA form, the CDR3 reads TGTGCCAGCAGTTACGTACAAACCAGGGCCGGGGAGCTGTTTTTT. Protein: CASSYVQTRAGELFF.

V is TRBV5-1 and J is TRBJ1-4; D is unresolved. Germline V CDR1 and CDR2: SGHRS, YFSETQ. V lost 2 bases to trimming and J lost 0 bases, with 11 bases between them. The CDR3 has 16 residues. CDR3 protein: CASSFGPPTTNEKLFF. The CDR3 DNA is TGCGCCAGCAGCTTTGGGCCTCCCACAACTAATGAAAAACTGTTTTTT.

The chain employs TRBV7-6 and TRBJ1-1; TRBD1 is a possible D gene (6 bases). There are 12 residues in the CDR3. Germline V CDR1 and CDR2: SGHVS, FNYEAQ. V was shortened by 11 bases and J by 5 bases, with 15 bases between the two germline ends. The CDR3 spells CAEGGGETEAFF. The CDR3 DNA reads TGTGCCGAGGGGGGAGGCGAAACTGAAGCTTTCTTT.

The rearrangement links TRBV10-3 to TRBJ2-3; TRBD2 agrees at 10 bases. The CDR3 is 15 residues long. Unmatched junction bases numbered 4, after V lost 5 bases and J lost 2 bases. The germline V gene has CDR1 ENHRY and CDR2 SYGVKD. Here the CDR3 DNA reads TGTGCCATCAGTAGAGGACTAGCGGACACAGATACGCAGTATTTT. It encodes CAISRGLADTDTQYF.

The CDR3 protein is CASSADMASSYEQYF. The DNA for the CDR3 is TGTGCCAGTAGTGCCGACATGGCCAGCTCCTACGAGCAGTACTTC. The chain employs TRBV19 and TRBJ2-7; D is uncertain. CDR3 size: 15 residues. The germline CDR1 and CDR2 sequences are LNHDA and SQIVND (reference sequence). V lost 5 bases, J lost 0 bases, and 14 bases lay in between.

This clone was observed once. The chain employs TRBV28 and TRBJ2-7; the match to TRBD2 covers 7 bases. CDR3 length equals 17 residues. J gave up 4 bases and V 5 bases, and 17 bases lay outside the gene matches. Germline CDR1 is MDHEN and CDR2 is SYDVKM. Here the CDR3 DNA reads TGTGCCAGCAGTCTGCGGGAGAGGGTACGATTAGGTTACGAGCAGTACTTC. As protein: CASSLRERVRLGYEQYF.

CDR3 DNA sequence: TGTGCCAGCAGCCCCGCGGGGGGACTACCTGACACAGATACGCAGTATTTT. This gives the protein CASSPAGGLPDTDTQYF. The rearrangement joins TRBV13 to TRBJ2-3; the match to TRBD2 covers 8 bases. Germline V lookup: CDR1 PRHDT, CDR2 FYEKMQ (reference sequence). J was trimmed by 2 bases and V by 5 bases; bases with no gene match: 12. The CDR3 covers 17 residues.

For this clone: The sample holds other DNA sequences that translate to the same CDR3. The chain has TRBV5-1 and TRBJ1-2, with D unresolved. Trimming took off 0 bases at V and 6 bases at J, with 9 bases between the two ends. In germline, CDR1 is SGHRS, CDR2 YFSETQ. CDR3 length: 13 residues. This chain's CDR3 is CASSLEGFDGYTF. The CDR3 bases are TGCGCCAGCAGCTTGGAAGGGTTCGATGGCTACACCTTC.

The CDR3 spells CAISGTGLYEQYF. DNA for the CDR3: TGTGCCATCAGTGGGACAGGGTTATACGAGCAGTACTTC. The chain recombines TRBV10-3 with TRBJ2-7; TRBD1 matches at 8 bases. Germline CDR1 ENHRY, CDR2 SYGVKD. The CDR3 is 13 amino acids. J gave up 4 bases and V 4 bases, and 3 bases lay outside the gene matches.

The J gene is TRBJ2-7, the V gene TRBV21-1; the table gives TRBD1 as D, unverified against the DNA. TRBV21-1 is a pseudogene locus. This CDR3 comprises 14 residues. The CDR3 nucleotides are TGTGCCAGCCACCCGACGGACAACTCCTACGAGCAGTACTTC. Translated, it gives CASHPTDNSYEQYF.

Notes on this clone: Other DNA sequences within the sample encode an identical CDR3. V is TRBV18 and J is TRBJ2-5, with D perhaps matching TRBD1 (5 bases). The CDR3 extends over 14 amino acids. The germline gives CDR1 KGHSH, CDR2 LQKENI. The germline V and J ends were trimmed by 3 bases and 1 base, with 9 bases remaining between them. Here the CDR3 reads CASSPRQGQETQYF. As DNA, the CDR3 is TGTGCCAGCTCACCCAGGCAGGGCCAAGAGACCCAGTACTTC.

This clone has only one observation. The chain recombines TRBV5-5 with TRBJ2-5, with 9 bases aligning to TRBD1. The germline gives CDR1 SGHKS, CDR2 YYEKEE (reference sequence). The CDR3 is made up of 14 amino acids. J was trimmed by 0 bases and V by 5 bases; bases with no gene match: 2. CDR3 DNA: TGTGCCAGCAGGACAGGGGGATACCAAGAGACCCAGTACTTC. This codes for CASRTGGYQETQYF.

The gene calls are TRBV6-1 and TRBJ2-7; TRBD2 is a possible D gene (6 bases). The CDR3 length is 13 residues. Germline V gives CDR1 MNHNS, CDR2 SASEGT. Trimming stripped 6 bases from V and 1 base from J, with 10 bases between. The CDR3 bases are TGTGCCAGCAGACCAAGCGGGTCCTACGAGCAGTACTTC. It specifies CASRPSGSYEQYF.

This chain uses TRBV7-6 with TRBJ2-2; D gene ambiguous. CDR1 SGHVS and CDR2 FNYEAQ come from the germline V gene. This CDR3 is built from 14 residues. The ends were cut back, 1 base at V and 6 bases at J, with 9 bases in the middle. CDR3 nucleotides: TGTGCCAGCAGCTTAGTTCAGTTCGCCGGGGAGCTGTTTTTT. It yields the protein CASSLVQFAGELFF.